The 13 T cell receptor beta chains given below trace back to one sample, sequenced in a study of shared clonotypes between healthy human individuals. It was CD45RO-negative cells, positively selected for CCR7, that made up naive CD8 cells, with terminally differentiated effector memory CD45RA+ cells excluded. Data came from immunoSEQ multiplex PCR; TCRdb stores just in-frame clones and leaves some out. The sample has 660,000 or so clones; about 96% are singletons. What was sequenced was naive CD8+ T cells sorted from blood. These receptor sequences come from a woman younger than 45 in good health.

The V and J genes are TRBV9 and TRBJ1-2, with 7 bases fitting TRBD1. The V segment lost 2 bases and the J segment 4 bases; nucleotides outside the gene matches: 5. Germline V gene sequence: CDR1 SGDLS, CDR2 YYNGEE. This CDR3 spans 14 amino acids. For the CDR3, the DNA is TGTGCCAGCAGCGTTGACAGGGCTCCCTATGGCTACACCTTC. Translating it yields CASSVDRAPYGYTF.

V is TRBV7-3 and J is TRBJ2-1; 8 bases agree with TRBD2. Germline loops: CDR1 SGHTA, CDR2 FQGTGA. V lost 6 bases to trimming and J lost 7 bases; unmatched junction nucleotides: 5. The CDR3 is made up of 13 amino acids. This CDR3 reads CASSQGGRNEQFF. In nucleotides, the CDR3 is TGTGCCAGCAGTCAAGGCGGGAGGAATGAGCAGTTCTTC.

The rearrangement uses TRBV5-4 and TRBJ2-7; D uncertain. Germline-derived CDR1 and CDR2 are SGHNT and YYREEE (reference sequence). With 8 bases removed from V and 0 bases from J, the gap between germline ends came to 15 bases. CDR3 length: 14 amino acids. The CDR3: CASSPVASSYEQYF. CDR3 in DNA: TGTGCCAGTTCCCCCGTGGCCAGCTCCTACGAGCAGTACTTC. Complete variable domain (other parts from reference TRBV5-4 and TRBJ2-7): ETGVTQSPTHLIKTRGQQVTLRCSSQSGHNTVSWYQQALGQGPQFIFQYYREEENGRGNFPPRFSGLQFPNYSSELNVNALELDDSALYLCASSPVASSYEQYFGPGTRLTVT.

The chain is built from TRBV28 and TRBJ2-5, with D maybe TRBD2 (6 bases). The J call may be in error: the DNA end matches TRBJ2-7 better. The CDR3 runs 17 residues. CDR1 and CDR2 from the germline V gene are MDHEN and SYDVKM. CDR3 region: CASSSSLEGPFSYEQYF. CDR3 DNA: TGTGCCAGCAGTTCCTCCCTGGAGGGACCTTTTTCCTACGAGCAGTACTTC.

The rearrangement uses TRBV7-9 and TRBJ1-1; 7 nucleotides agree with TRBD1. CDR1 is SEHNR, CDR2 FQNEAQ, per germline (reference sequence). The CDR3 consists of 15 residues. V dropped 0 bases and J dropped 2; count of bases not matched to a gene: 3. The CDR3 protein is CASSLATGENTEAFF. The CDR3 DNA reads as TGTGCCAGCAGCTTAGCCACAGGGGAAAACACTGAAGCTTTCTTT.

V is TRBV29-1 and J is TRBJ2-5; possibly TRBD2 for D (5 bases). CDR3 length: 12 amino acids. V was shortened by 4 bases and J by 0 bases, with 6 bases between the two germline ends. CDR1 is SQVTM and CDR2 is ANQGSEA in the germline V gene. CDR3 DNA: TGCAGCGTTGCGGGGAACCAAGAGACCCAGTACTTC. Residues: CSVAGNQETQYF.

The CDR3: CASSWSGRIMNTEAFF. The DNA for the CDR3 is TGTGCCAGCAGCTGGAGCGGGAGGATAATGAACACTGAAGCTTTCTTT. This sequence joins TRBV5-6 and TRBJ1-1; no reliable D call. Germline-derived CDR1 and CDR2 are SGHDT and YYEEEE. Trimming took 3 bases from V and 0 from J, leaving 15 bases between them. The CDR3 contains 16 residues.

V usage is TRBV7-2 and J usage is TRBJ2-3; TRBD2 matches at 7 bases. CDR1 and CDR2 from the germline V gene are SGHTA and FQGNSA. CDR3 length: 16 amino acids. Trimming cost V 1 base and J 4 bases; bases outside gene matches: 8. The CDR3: CASSLGVGGPSDTQYF. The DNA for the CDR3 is TGTGCCAGCAGCTTAGGGGTGGGAGGGCCTTCAGATACGCAGTATTTT.

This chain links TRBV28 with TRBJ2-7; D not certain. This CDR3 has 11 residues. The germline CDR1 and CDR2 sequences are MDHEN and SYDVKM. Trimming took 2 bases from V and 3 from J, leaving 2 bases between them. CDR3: CASSLNYEQYF. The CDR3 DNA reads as TGTGCCAGCAGTTTAAACTACGAGCAGTACTTC. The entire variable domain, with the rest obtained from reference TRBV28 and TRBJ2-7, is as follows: DVKVTQSSRYLVKRTGEKVFLECVQDMDHENMFWYRQDPGLGLRLIYFSYDVKMKEKGDIPEGYSVSREKKERFSLILESASTNQTSMYLCASSLNYEQYFGPGTRLTVT.

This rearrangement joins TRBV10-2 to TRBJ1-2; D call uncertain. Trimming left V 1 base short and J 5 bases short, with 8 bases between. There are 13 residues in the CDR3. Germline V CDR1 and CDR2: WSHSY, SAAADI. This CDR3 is CASSEFGGYGYTF. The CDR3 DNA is TGCGCCAGCAGTGAGTTTGGTGGGTATGGCTACACCTTC.

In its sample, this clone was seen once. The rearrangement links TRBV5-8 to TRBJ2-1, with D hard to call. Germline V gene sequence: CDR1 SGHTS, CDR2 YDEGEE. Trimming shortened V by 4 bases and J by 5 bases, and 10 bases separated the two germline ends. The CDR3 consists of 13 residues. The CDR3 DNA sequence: TGTGCCAGCAGCCCGACTGGAGACAATGAGCAGTTCTTC. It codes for CASSPTGDNEQFF.

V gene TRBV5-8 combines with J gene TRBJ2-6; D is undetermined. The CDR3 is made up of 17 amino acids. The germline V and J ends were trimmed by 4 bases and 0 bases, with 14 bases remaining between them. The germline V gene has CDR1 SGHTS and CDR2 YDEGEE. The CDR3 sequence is CASSHRSWSSGANVLTF. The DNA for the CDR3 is TGTGCCAGCAGCCATCGTTCGTGGAGCTCTGGGGCCAACGTCCTGACTTTC. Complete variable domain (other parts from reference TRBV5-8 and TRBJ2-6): EAGVTQSPTHLIKTRGQQATLRCSPISGHTSVYWYQQALGLGLQFLLWYDEGEERNRGNFPPRFSGRQFPNYSSELNVNALELEDSALYLCASSHRSWSSGANVLTFGAGSRLTVL.

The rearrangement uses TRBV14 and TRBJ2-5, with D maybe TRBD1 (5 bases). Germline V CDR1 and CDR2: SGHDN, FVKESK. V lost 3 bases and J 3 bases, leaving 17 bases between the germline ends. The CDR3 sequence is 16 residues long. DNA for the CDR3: TGTGCCAGCAGCCAGAAACAGGATGCGAGTAAAGAGACCCAGTACTTC. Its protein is CASSQKQDASKETQYF.